These T cell receptor beta chains were read from a single sample in a study of blood T cell repertoires in COVID-19. Sequenced by immunoSEQ multiplex PCR; TCRdb stores in-frame clones only, minus some. Of about 180,000 clones in the sample, 89% were seen once. Sample: peripheral blood. These receptors originate from a man between 18 and 29 years old who had recovered from COVID-19. CDR3s include the opening cysteine and the closing phenylalanine or tryptophan. A D gene is named only where the DNA matches it firmly. Clone size is not always given. Where it is, it says once, few, many or a class for expanded clones.

d_gene: -; v_gene: TRBV27; abundance: -; j_gene: TRBJ1-5; CDR3aa: CASSSPEWAISNQPQHF; CDR3nt: TGTGCCAGCAGTTCACCCGAATGGGCGATTAGCAATCAGCCCCAGCATTTT
d_gene: TRBD2; v_gene: TRBV20-1; abundance: -; j_gene: TRBJ2-5; CDR3aa: CSASKRTSGNSGGPQYF; CDR3nt: TGCAGTGCCAGTAAAAGGACTAGCGGGAACTCTGGGGGGCCCCAGTACTTC
d_gene: TRBD2; v_gene: TRBV5-1; abundance: -; j_gene: TRBJ2-2; CDR3aa: CASKAGTSGTGELFF; CDR3nt: TGCGCCAGCAAGGCCGGGACTAGCGGAACCGGGGAGCTGTTTTTT
d_gene: -; v_gene: TRBV19; abundance: few; j_gene: TRBJ2-1; CDR3aa: CASSITSFGDEQFF; CDR3nt: TGTGCCAGTAGTATCACTAGTTTCGGAGATGAGCAGTTCTTC
d_gene: TRBD2; v_gene: TRBV20-1; abundance: -; j_gene: TRBJ2-3; CDR3aa: CSASLAGGPGTDTQYF; CDR3nt: TGCAGTGCTAGTTTAGCGGGAGGGCCGGGCACAGATACGCAGTATTTT
d_gene: -; v_gene: TRBV20-1; abundance: -; j_gene: TRBJ2-1; CDR3aa: CSASTRSYEQFF; CDR3nt: TGCAGTGCTAGTACGCGGTCCTATGAGCAGTTCTTC
d_gene: -; v_gene: TRBV6-1; abundance: -; j_gene: TRBJ2-7; CDR3aa: CASSETQGGSYEQYF; CDR3nt: TGTGCCAGCAGTGAAACACAGGGCGGCTCCTACGAGCAGTACTTC
d_gene: -; v_gene: TRBV28; abundance: -; j_gene: TRBJ1-1; CDR3aa: CASSPTPGKTEAFF; CDR3nt: TGTGCCAGCAGTCCTACCCCGGGGAAGACTGAAGCTTTCTTT
d_gene: -; v_gene: TRBV12-5; abundance: -; j_gene: TRBJ2-5; CDR3aa: CASGLERETQYF; CDR3nt: TGTGCTAGTGGTCTGGAGAGGGAGACCCAGTACTTC
d_gene: TRBD2; v_gene: TRBV7-2; abundance: once; j_gene: TRBJ2-7; CDR3aa: CASSRVGGLADVYEQYF; CDR3nt: TGTGCCAGCAGCAGGGTAGGGGGACTAGCGGACGTTTACGAGCAGTACTTC
d_gene: TRBD1; v_gene: TRBV19; abundance: -; j_gene: TRBJ1-5; CDR3aa: CASSTDGRGRPQHF; CDR3nt: TGTGCCAGTAGTACGGACGGGAGGGGGCGGCCCCAGCATTTT
d_gene: TRBD1; v_gene: TRBV7-2; abundance: -; j_gene: TRBJ2-7; CDR3aa: CASSPGQPYEQYF; CDR3nt: TGTGCCAGCAGCCCGGGACAGCCCTACGAGCAGTACTTC
d_gene: -; v_gene: TRBV10-3; abundance: -; j_gene: TRBJ2-7; CDR3aa: CATEGGSSYEQYF; CDR3nt: TGTGCCACCGAAGGTGGTTCTAGCTACGAGCAGTACTTC
d_gene: -; v_gene: TRBV19; abundance: -; j_gene: TRBJ2-5; CDR3aa: CASSWVNFTSTPWETQYF; CDR3nt: TGTGCCAGTAGTTGGGTTAATTTCACTAGCACCCCGTGGGAGACCCAGTACTTC
d_gene: -; v_gene: TRBV19; abundance: -; j_gene: TRBJ1-2; CDR3aa: CASSSQGNYGYTF; CDR3nt: TGTGCCAGTAGTTCACAGGGAAACTATGGCTACACCTTC
d_gene: -; v_gene: TRBV28; abundance: -; j_gene: TRBJ1-1; CDR3aa: CASSPTAGNTEAFF; CDR3nt: TGTGCCAGCAGCCCCACCGCCGGGAACACTGAAGCTTTCTTT
d_gene: -; v_gene: TRBV7-8; abundance: -; j_gene: TRBJ1-3; CDR3aa: CASSLLGNTIYF; CDR3nt: TGTGCCAGCAGCCTGTTAGGAAACACCATATATTTT